The T cell receptor (beta chain) described here comes from a study of cytomegalovirus exposure and HLA in healthy donors. Overall study findings and caveats: Productive status was seen about 87% or about 30% of the time for most TCR beta V segments in an earlier analysis. Immune exposure was documented only through CMV serostatus. A later analysis found that most CMV-associated TCR beta chains appeared HLA-restricted. The investigators catalogued 164 TCR beta chains as cytomegalovirus-associated.

Remarks on this clone: The antigen remains undetermined.

The PCR ran on 60 Vbeta and 13 Jbeta primers. Libraries were prepared by immunoSEQ multiplex PCR; TCRdb keeps only in-frame clonotypes and omits some of them. The sample consists of 140,000 to 150,000 clones, around 9.7% of them appearing once. From germline, CDR1 is LGHNT and CDR2 FRNRAP. V shed 3 bases, J shed 4 bases, and the junction held 2 bases outside the gene matches. This CDR3 spans 13 amino acids. The origin of this receptor is a man over 45 in good health and CMV-seronegative. The gene calls are TRBV12-5 and TRBJ1-2, with 7 positions matching TRBD1. The sequenced sample was PBMCs. CDR3 sequence: CASGFGTVYGYTF. The CDR3 nucleotides are TGTGCTAGTGGTTTCGGGACAGTCTATGGCTACACCTTC.